This T cell receptor (beta chain) was observed in a study of vaccination effects on CD4 cells after COVID-19. ViraFEST assay sequencing came after antigen-specific CD4+ T cells were expanded with viral peptide pools. The culture ran for approximately 10 days, and then CD4+ T cells were isolated. Vaccinees lacked prior SARS-CoV-2 infection and tested negative for nucleocapsid antibodies. The table came from immunoSEQ multiplex PCR; TCRdb's copy has only in-frame clones and leaves some out. The sample yields tens of thousands of clones, 60% to 85% seen once. The CDR3 has 15 residues. V lost 2 bases, J lost 3 bases, and 6 bases stayed unmatched. Germline CDR1 is LGHDT and CDR2 is YNNKEL (reference sequence). This clone has just a few counts. The target antigen is unknown.

Sequenced here: CD4+ T cells from PBMCs cultured with HCoV-OC43 spike peptides, sampled before COVID-19 vaccination. As for subset: HCoV-OC43 spike overlapping peptide pool stimulation. J is TRBJ1-2 and V is TRBV3-1 (or the pseudogene TRBV3-2); 7 nucleotides line up with TRBD1. The clonotype was recovered from a human donor who received a COVID-19 vaccine. The CDR3 sequence: CASSQLTGVDYGYTF. The CDR3 bases are TGTGCCAGCAGCCAACTAACAGGGGTCGACTATGGCTACACCTTC.